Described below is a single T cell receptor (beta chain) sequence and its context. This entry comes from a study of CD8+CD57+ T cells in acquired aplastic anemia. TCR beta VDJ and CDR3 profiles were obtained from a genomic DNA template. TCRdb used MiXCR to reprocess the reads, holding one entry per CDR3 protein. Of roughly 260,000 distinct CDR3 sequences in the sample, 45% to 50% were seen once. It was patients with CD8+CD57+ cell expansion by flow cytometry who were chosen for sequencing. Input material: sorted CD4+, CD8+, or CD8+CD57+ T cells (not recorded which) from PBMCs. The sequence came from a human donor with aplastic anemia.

The CDR3 DNA is TGTGCCAGCAGTTTCCGGACTCCAGATACGCAGTATTTT. Protein sequence: CASSFRTPDTQYF. This chain links TRBV27 with TRBJ2-3, with D tentatively TRBD2 (5 bases). Germline V gene lookup returns CDR1 MNHEY and CDR2 SMNVEV (reference sequence). Trimming removed 3 bases at V and 4 bases at J, with 8 bases between. This CDR3 is 13 amino acids long.